This T cell receptor beta chain was sequenced during a study of Ad26.COV2.S vaccination and SARS-CoV-2 variants. Concerning this clone: Its target is unknown.

Study observations and caveats: From the TCR breadth and depth analyses, total T cell responses may have been underestimated.

The assay was immunoSEQ multiplex PCR, and TCRdb's table has in-frame clones only and misses some. The sample lists about 98,000 clones; roughly 75% were seen once. The CDR3 is 14 amino acids. Trimming at V came to 11 bases and at J to 5 bases, leaving 12 bases not matched to a gene. Per germline, CDR1 ENHRY and CDR2 SYGVKD. The chain combines TRBV10-3 with TRBJ1-2; 9 positions agree with TRBD1. This clonotype originated in a human donor who had recovered from COVID-19. This sample comprised peripheral blood, obtained after recovery from COVID-19. For the CDR3, the DNA is TGTGCCTCCGGCCAACAGGGGGCTGATTATGGCTACACCTTC. Its protein product is CASGQQGADYGYTF.